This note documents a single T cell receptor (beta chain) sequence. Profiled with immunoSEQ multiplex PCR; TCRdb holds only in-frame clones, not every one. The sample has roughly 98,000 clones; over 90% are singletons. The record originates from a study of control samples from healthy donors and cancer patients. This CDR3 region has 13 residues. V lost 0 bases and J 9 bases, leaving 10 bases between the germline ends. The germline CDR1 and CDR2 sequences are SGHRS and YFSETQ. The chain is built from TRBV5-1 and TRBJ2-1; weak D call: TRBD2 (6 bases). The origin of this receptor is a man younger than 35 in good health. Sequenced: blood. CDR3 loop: CASSLVGRSEQFF. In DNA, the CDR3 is TGCGCCAGCAGCTTGGTCGGGAGAAGTGAGCAGTTCTTC. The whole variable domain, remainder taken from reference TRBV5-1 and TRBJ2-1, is KAGVTQTPRYLIKTRGQQVTLSCSPISGHRSVSWYQQTPGQGLQFLFEYFSETQRNKGNFPGRFSGRQFSNSRSEMNVSTLELGDSALYLCASSLVGRSEQFFGPGTRLTVL.